This is a list of T cell receptor beta chains from one sample in a study of blood T cell repertoires in COVID-19. Measured with immunoSEQ multiplex PCR; TCRdb has only the in-frame clones, and not every one. The repertoire holds 200,000 to 250,000 clones, with about 83% as singletons. The sequencing sample was made of peripheral blood. These receptor sequences come from a woman aged 50 to 60 with active or convalescent COVID-19. The CDR3 runs from the conserved cysteine through the conserved F or W.

V gene	J gene	CDR3 protein
TRBV19	TRBJ2-7	CASSRRTGQLTYEQYF
TRBV10-2	TRBJ1-5	CASSESQGPNQPQHF
TRBV18	TRBJ1-2	CASSPDRNYGYTF
TRBV4-2	TRBJ1-5	CASSQDRDRNNQPQHF
TRBV7-2	TRBJ1-5	CASSLEWTGGRQPQHF
TRBV5-1	TRBJ2-1	CASSLVEGAQNEQFF
TRBV6-5	TRBJ2-1	CASRGQGAWQFF
TRBV11-2	TRBJ2-4	CASSLGDRETGDIQYF
TRBV2	TRBJ2-5	CASRVLAGGPETQYF
TRBV30	TRBJ2-3	CAWAVTDTQYF
TRBV7-6	TRBJ2-5	CASSAYTGGGETQYF
TRBV5-1	TRBJ1-5	CASSLDTGSNQPQHF
TRBV5-5	TRBJ2-2	CASSLYTGELFF
TRBV9	TRBJ1-2	CASNDGRGLYGYTF
TRBV5-4	TRBJ1-6	CASSTQGTNSPLHF
TRBV28	TRBJ1-2	CASSPRDNFLANYGYTF
TRBV11-2	TRBJ1-2	CASSLNGVGGYTF
TRBV28	TRBJ1-2	CASSLPTLTGSYGYTF
TRBV5-1	TRBJ2-3	CASSLVPGLAGADTQYF
TRBV6-6	TRBJ1-5	CASTRQGNQPQHF
TRBV19	TRBJ2-3	CASSISGFTDTQYF
TRBV3-1/TRBV3-2	TRBJ1-6	CASSQVRGGGSPLHF
TRBV2	TRBJ1-1	CASSLMPRGGNTEAFF
TRBV11-1	TRBJ1-4	CASSFGTPNEKLFF
TRBV10-3	TRBJ1-2	CAISESENYGYTF
TRBV3-1/TRBV3-2	TRBJ1-2	CASSQDLGEYTF
TRBV28	TRBJ2-7	CAVGLNSYEQYF
TRBV29-1	TRBJ1-1	CSVLRGRNTEAFF
TRBV5-1	TRBJ2-3	CASSLEGQPGDTQYF
TRBV27	TRBJ1-5	CASSLLGGSNQPQHF
TRBV27	TRBJ1-2	CASGGGVGYGYTF
TRBV18	TRBJ2-5	CASSRGQEQETQYF
TRBV7-2	TRBJ1-1	CASSLVRDRDTEAFF
TRBV7-9	TRBJ1-1	CASSFRGTGSMNTEAFF
TRBV18	TRBJ2-7	CASSHRDPSYEQYF
TRBV11-2	TRBJ2-7	CASSLDAAGGWEQYF
TRBV28	TRBJ1-4	CASSFLDRGKLFF
TRBV10-1	TRBJ1-1	CASSEYRPGGMNTEAFF
TRBV28	TRBJ2-1	CASRSGTSGITNEQFF
TRBV5-1	TRBJ1-5	CASSLLGSSNQPQHF
TRBV6-5	TRBJ1-6	CASSYSTGAEAPLHF
TRBV14	TRBJ1-2	CASSQGAGFYGYTF
TRBV5-1	TRBJ1-5	CASSLVAGDQPQHF
TRBV15	TRBJ1-5	CATSTATAGGQPQHF
TRBV24-1	TRBJ2-1	CATSVSGRWTQSDEQFF
TRBV2	TRBJ1-5	CASSPAGRQPQHF
TRBV24-1	TRBJ2-2	CATKGTSGTGELFF
TRBV9	TRBJ1-2	CASSVSPGQGTF
TRBV19	TRBJ1-1	CASSIRPGNTEAFF
TRBV9	TRBJ1-2	CASSVVTGRGYTF
TRBV7-8	TRBJ2-2	CASSVTGLGNGELFF
TRBV29-1	TRBJ2-2	CSVVQGSGELFF
TRBV5-1	TRBJ1-3	CASSFSPARGRNTIYF
TRBV29-1	TRBJ2-3	CSVGRATDTQYF
TRBV10-3	TRBJ2-1	CAIKGTAFLYNEQFF
TRBV29-1	TRBJ2-7	CSVWAAGRDEQYF
TRBV5-1	TRBJ1-4	CASSLDFNEKLFF
TRBV2	TRBJ1-2	CASRADRYGYTF